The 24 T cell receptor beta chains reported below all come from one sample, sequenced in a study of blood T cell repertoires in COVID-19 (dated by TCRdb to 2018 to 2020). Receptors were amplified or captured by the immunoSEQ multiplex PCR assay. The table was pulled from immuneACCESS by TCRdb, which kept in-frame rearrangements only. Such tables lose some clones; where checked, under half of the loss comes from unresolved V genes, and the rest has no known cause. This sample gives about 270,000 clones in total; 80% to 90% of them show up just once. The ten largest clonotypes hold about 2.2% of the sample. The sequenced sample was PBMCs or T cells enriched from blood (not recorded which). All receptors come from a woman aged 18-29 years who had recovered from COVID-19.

CDR3 residues: CASSRGDFGTEAFF. The CDR3 nucleotides are TGTGCCAGCTCCCGCGGAGACTTTGGGACTGAAGCTTTCTTT. The chain is built from TRBV18 and TRBJ1-1; D ambiguous. The CDR3 contains 14 residues. V was trimmed by 6 bases and J by 5 bases, leaving 16 bases between them. Germline V lookup: CDR1 KGHSH, CDR2 LQKENI.

CDR3: CSGGTDYGYTF. In DNA form, the CDR3 reads TGCAGCGGTGGTACGGACTATGGCTACACCTTC. The chain links TRBV29-1 to TRBJ1-2; no firm D call. The CDR3 contains 11 residues. Trimming removed 7 bases from V and 3 bases from J, with 9 bases in between. CDR1 SQVTM and CDR2 ANQGSEA come from the germline V gene.

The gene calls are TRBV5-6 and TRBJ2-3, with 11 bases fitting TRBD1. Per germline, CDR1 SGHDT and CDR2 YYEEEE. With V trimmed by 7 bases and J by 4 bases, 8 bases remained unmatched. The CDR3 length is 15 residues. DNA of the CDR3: TGTGCCAGCGTAAACCGGGACAGGGGGGCAGATACGCAGTATTTT. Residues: CASVNRDRGADTQYF. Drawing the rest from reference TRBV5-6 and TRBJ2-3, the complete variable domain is DAGVTQSPTHLIKTRGQQVTLRCSPKSGHDTVSWYQQALGQGPQFIFQYYEEEERQRGNFPDRFSGHQFPNYSSELNVNALLLGDSALYLCASVNRDRGADTQYFGPGTRLTVL.

DNA for the CDR3: TGCGCCAGCAGCTTGGGAGTTCGGGAAGGCAGTTCACCCCTCCACTTT. Translated: CASSLGVREGSSPLHF. The rearrangement uses TRBV5-1 and TRBJ1-6; D ambiguous. The CDR3 has 16 residues. Deletions cut 0 bases from V and 9 bases from J, with 16 bases between. The V gene's germline CDR1 is SGHRS and CDR2 YFSETQ.

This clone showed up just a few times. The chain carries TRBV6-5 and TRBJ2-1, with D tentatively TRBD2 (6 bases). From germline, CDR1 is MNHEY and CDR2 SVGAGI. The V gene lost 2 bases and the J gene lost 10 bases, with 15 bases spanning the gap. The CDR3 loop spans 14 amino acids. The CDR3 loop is CASSYPGVIGEQFF. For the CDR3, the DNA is TGTGCCAGCAGTTACCCGGGGGTAATTGGGGAGCAGTTCTTC.

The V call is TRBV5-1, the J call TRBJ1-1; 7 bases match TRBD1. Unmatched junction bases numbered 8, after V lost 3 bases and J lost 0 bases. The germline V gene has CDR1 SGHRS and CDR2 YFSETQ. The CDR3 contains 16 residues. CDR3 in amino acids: CASSSSPGQLNTEAFF. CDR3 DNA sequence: TGCGCCAGCAGCTCATCCCCGGGACAGCTGAACACTGAAGCTTTCTTT.

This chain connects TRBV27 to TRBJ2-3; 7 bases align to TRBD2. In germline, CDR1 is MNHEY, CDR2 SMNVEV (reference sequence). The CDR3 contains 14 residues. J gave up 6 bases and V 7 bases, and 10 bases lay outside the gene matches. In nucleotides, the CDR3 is TGTGCCAGCACCTCGCGGGGGTTTCAGGATACGCAGTATTTT. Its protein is CASTSRGFQDTQYF.

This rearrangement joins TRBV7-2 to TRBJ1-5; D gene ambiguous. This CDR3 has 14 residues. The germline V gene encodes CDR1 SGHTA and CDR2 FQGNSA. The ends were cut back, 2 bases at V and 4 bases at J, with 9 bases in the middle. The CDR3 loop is CASSLPSENQPQHF. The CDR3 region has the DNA TGTGCCAGCAGCTTACCGTCAGAAAATCAGCCCCAGCATTTT.

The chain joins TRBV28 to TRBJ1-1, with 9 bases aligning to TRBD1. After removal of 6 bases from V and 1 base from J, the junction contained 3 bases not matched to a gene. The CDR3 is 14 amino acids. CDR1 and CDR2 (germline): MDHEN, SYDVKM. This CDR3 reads CASRTQGANTEAFF. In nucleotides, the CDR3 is TGTGCCAGCAGGACACAGGGGGCGAACACTGAAGCTTTCTTT.

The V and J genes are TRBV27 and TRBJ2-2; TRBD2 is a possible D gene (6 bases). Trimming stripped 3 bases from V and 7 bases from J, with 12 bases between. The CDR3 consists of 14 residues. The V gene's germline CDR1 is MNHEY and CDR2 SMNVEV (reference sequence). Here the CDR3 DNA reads TGTGCCAGCAGTTTCTCCTCGCGGGGCGGGGAGCTGTTTTTT. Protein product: CASSFSSRGGELFF.

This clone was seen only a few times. CDR3 loop: CASSTQGALNTEAFF. The CDR3 DNA reads as TGTGCCAGCAGCACACAGGGGGCCCTAAACACTGAAGCTTTCTTT. This chain connects TRBV11-2 to TRBJ1-1; 9 bases are a match to TRBD1. The CDR3 contains 15 residues. The germline gives CDR1 SGHAT, CDR2 FQNNGV. After removal of 5 bases from V and 2 bases from J, the junction contained 6 bases not matched to a gene. Complete variable domain (other parts from reference TRBV11-2 and TRBJ1-1): EAGVAQSPRYKIIEKRQSVAFWCNPISGHATLYWYQQILGQGPKLLIQFQNNGVVDDSQLPKDRFSAERLKGVDSTLKIQPAKLEDSAVYLCASSTQGALNTEAFFGQGTRLTVV.

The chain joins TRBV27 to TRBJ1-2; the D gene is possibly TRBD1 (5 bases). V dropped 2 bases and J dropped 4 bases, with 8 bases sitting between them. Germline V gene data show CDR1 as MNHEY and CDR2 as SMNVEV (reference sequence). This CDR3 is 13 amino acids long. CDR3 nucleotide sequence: TGTGCCAGCAGTTTACAGGGCTTCTATGGCTACACCTTC. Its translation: CASSLQGFYGYTF.

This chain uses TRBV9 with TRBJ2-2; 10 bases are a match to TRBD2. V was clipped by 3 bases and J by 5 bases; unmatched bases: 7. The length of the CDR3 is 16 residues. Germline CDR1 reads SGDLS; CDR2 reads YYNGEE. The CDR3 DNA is TGTGCCAGCAGCGGTCGAAGTAGCGGGGGGACCGGGGAGCTGTTTTTT. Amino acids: CASSGRSSGGTGELFF.

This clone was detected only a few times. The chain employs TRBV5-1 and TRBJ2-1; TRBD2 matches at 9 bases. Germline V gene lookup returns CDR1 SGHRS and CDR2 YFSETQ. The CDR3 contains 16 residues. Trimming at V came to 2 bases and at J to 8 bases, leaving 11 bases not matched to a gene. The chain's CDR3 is CASSLVVSGGFDEQFF. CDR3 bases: TGCGCCAGCAGCTTAGTAGTTAGCGGGGGCTTCGATGAGCAGTTCTTC.

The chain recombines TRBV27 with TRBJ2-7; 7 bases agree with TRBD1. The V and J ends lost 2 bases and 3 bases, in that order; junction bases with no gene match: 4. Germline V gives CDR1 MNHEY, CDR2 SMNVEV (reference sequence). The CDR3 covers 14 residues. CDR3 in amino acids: CASSLRDRVYEQYF. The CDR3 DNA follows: TGTGCCAGCAGTTTAAGGGACAGAGTCTACGAGCAGTACTTC.

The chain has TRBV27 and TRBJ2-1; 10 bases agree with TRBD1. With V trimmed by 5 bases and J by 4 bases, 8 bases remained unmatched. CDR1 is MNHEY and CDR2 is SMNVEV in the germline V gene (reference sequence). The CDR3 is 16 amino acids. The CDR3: CASSTPRDRGYNEQFF. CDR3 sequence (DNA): TGTGCCAGCAGTACACCCCGGGACAGGGGATACAATGAGCAGTTCTTC.

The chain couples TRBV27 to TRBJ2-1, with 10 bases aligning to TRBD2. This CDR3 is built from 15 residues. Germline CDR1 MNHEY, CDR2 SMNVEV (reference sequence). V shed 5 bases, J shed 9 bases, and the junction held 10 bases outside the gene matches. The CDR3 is CASSPQSGGASEQFF. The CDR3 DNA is TGTGCCAGCAGTCCTCAAAGCGGGGGGGCCTCTGAGCAGTTCTTC.

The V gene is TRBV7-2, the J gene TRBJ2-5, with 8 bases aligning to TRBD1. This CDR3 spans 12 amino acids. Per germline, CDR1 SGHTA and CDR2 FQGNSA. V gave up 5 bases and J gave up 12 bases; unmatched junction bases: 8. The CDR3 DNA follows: TGTGCCAGCAGCCCCGGACAGGGTGGGAAGTACTTC. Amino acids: CASSPGQGGKYF.

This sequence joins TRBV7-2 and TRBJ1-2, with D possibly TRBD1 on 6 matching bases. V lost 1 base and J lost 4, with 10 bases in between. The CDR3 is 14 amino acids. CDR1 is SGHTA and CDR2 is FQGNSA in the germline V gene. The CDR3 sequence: CASSLGQGPYGYTF. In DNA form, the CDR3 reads TGTGCCAGCAGCTTAGGTCAGGGGCCCTATGGCTACACCTTC.

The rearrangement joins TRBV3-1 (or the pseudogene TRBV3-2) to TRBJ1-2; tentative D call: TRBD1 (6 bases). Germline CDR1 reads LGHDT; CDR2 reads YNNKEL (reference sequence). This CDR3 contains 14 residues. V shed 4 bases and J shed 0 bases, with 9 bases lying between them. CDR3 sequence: CASSPTGSNYGYTF. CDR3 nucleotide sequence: TGTGCCAGCAGCCCGACAGGTTCTAACTATGGCTACACCTTC.

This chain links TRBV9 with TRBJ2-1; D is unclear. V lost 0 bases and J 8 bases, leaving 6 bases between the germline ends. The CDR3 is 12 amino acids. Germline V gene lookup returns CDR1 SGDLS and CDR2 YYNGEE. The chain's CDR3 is CASSVDLDEQFF. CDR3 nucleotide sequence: TGTGCCAGCAGCGTAGACTTGGATGAGCAGTTCTTC.

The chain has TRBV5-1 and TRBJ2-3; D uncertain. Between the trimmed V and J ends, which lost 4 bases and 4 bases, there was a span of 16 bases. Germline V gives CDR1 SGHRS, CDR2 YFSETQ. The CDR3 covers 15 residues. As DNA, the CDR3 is TGCGCCAGCAGCCCTACTACTCTCATGCCAGATACGCAGTATTTT. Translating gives CASSPTTLMPDTQYF.

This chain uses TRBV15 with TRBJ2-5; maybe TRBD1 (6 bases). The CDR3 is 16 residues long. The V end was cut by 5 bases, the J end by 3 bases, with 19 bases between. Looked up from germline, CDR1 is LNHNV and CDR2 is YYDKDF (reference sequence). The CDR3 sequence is CATSDRSGTRKETQYF. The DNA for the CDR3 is TGTGCCACCAGCGACCGGTCCGGGACAAGGAAAGAGACCCAGTACTTC. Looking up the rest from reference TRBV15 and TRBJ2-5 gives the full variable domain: DAMVIQNPRYQVTQFGKPVTLSCSQTLNHNVMYWYQQKSSQAPKLLFHYYDKDFNNEADTPDNFQSRRPNTSFCFLDIRSPGLGDTAMYLCATSDRSGTRKETQYFGPGTRLLVL.

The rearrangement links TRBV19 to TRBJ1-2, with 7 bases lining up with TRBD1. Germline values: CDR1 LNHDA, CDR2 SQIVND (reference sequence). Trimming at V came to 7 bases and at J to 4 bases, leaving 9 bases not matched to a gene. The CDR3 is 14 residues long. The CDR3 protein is CASIPGGQPYGYTF. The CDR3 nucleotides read TGTGCCAGTATCCCAGGGGGACAGCCCTATGGCTACACCTTC.